This passage covers 8 T cell receptor beta chains from one sample sequenced in a study of Tregs in tolerant kidney transplant recipients. The repertoire was sequenced with immunoSEQ multiplex PCR; TCRdb's copy has only in-frame clones and lacks some. The repertoire holds about 120,000 clones, with roughly 92% as singletons. Sequencing was performed on CD4+ T cells from blood. The receptors originated from a human donor in good health.

This sequence joins TRBV2 and TRBJ2-7; the match to TRBD2 covers 11 bases. Germline V CDR1 and CDR2: SNHLY, FYNNEI. The CDR3 extends over 15 amino acids. The V and J ends lost 6 bases and 0 bases, in that order; junction bases with no gene match: 4. This chain's CDR3 is CASRETSGTSYEQYF. The CDR3 nucleotides read TGTGCCAGCAGGGAGACTAGCGGGACCTCCTACGAGCAGTACTTC. The full variable domain, its missing parts supplied by reference TRBV2 and TRBJ2-7, is EPEVTQTPSHQVTQMGQEVILRCVPISNHLYFYWYRQILGQKVEFLVSFYNNEISEKSEIFDDQFSVERPDGSNFTLKIRSTKLEDSAMYFCASRETSGTSYEQYFGPGTRLTVT.

A word on this clone: The germline gene is not matched at one end of the junction; a read error may be the cause. The chain uses TRBV27 and TRBJ1-5; 8 bases match TRBD1. This CDR3 is built from 12 residues. CDR1 is MNHEY and CDR2 is SMNVEV in the germline V gene (reference sequence). The DNA for the CDR3 is TGTGTCAGCAGGACAGGGAATCAGCCCCAGCATTTT. It encodes CVSRTGNQPQHF.

V is TRBV27 and J is TRBJ1-4; the match to TRBD1 covers 11 bases. V lost 5 bases and J lost 5; bases outside the gene matches: 10. The germline V gene encodes CDR1 MNHEY and CDR2 SMNVEV (reference sequence). This CDR3 region has 17 residues. Written as DNA, the CDR3 is TGTGCCAGCAGTCGGCGGCCCCGGGACAGGGGGAATGAAAAACTGTTTTTT. Amino acids: CASSRRPRDRGNEKLFF.

The J gene is TRBJ1-1, the V gene TRBV6-5; D may be TRBD1 (6 bases). The germline V and J ends were trimmed by 0 bases and 10 bases, with 21 bases remaining between them. Germline values: CDR1 MNHEY, CDR2 SVGAGI. The CDR3 runs to 16 residues. The CDR3 region is CASSYSRGGTFSRAFF. The CDR3 DNA follows: TGTGCCAGCAGTTACTCGAGAGGGGGTACTTTTTCGCGAGCTTTCTTT.

The chain links TRBV7-9 to TRBJ1-2, with D perhaps matching TRBD1 (5 bases). The CDR3 has 14 amino acids. The germline gives CDR1 SEHNR, CDR2 FQNEAQ (reference sequence). V was shortened by 5 bases and J by 8 bases, with 18 bases between the two germline ends. The DNA for the CDR3 is TGTGCCAGCAGCGAGACCAGGGAGATAGGGGGCTACACCTTC. It codes for CASSETREIGGYTF.

In its sample, this clone was seen once. The chain is built from TRBV11-1 and TRBJ2-3; D not resolved. CDR3 length: 12 residues. Germline V gene lookup returns CDR1 SGHAT and CDR2 FQDESV (reference sequence). Trimming stripped 4 bases from V and 7 bases from J, with 9 bases between. The CDR3 DNA reads TGTGCCAGCAGCTCTGACGGTTATACGCAGTATTTT. Protein sequence: CASSSDGYTQYF.

The chain is built from TRBV27 and TRBJ2-3; a weak D match, TRBD1 (5 bases). There are 13 residues in the CDR3. V was pared by 6 bases and J by 4 bases, with 11 bases between. Per the germline V gene, CDR1 is MNHEY and CDR2 is SMNVEV (reference sequence). The CDR3 nucleotides read TGTGCCAGCAGCATACAGGTGCCAGATACGCAGTATTTT. It specifies CASSIQVPDTQYF.

For the CDR3, the DNA is TGTGCCAGCAGTGTGTGGCAGGGTGAGACTGAAGCTTTCTTT. Its translation: CASSVWQGETEAFF. The J gene is TRBJ1-1, the V gene TRBV2; a possible D gene is TRBD1 (5 bases). The CDR3 is 14 residues long. The V and J ends lost 4 bases and 5 bases respectively, with 14 bases between them. The germline gives CDR1 SNHLY, CDR2 FYNNEI.